The rows below give T cell receptor beta chains drawn from one sample of a study of blood T cell repertoires in COVID-19. Profiling relied on immunoSEQ multiplex PCR, and the TCRdb table lists in-frame clones only, not all of them. The table lists 140,000 to 150,000 clones, about 87% of them singletons. Sequenced material: peripheral blood. The receptors come from a human donor in a cohort sampled during active COVID-19. Both conserved end residues are part of each CDR3. Fields, in order: CDR3 length, V gene, CDR3 protein.

>15|TRBV28
CASSYRRALGNTIYF
>15|TRBV3-1/TRBV3-2
CASSQVKAGMHEQYF
>15|TRBV19
CASSDSGGSYNEQFF
>15|TRBV19
CASSDQGTSTDTQYF
>15|TRBV4-3
CASSQDIQGRQPQHF
>15|TRBV27
CASSLSTRPYNEQFF
>18|TRBV4-2
CASSQEEGGQVSGNTIYF
>12|TRBV30
CAWGQGGEKLFF
>15|TRBV7-2
CASSSGPESGYGYTF
>14|TRBV18
CASSPGQLGTEAFF
>13|TRBV19
CASSRGQEGSQHF
>13|TRBV19
CASSMGANSPLHF
>14|TRBV6-6
CASSLTGIDEKLFF
>14|TRBV18
CASSETGGNTEAFF
>16|TRBV6-2/TRBV6-3
CASSYSLGRQNTEAFF
>17|TRBV7-2
CASSPGLAGGSLGELFF
>16|TRBV11-3
CASSLDSGIETDTQYF
>16|TRBV27
CASSLRSGEVGYGYTF
>13|TRBV11-2
CASSLVLREKLFF
>18|TRBV7-8
CASSLEFDRVTFGSPLHF
>16|TRBV7-2
CASSPKTSGGAGTQYF
>16|TRBV2
CASSYTSGRSTDTQYF
>15|TRBV24-1
CATSDRGEGHQPQHF
>16|TRBV6-5
CASSSETVTGYNEQFF
>14|TRBV24-1
CATSTSGSFGEQFF
>14|TRBV7-9
CASSSKGQWQPQHF
>12|TRBV29-1
CSGGGAENGYTF